This TCR beta chain was sequenced during a study of CD8+CD57+ T cells in acquired aplastic anemia (dated by TCRdb to 2016 to 2019). Describing the broader study: Extracted DNA from sorted CD4+ and CD8+ cells averaged around 3.3 ug, ranging from about 0.17 to 27.4 ug. A CD8+CD57+ expansion meant a frequency higher than the mean frequency seen in healthy subjects.

V loses 5 bases of germline sequence and J loses 6 bases, and the interval between the two ends is 11 bases. Reading the germline V gene gives CDR1 SNHLY and CDR2 FYNNEI. The CDR3 sequence holds 12 residues, the cysteine and phenylalanine included. Only CDR3 DNA remains: 36 bases, in frame from the first base. As concerns this clonotype: Its specific antigen is unknown. No much larger clone is present one base from it, and per-base qualities are unavailable.

General conclusions and limits of the study: Patients and healthy controls showed no significant difference in CD8+ Simpson's diversity (P=0.060). Some 31 CD8+ CDR3 sequences were shared between patients and controls but appeared highly expressed in patients and within their immunodominant clones.

Expansion of CD8+CD57+ cells had been shown by flow cytometry in the patients chosen for sequencing. Severe acquired aplastic anemia was diagnosed in all patients according to International Study of Aplastic Anemia and Agranulocytosis and Camitta criteria. At the time blood was sampled, none of the patients had received any therapy. The study deep-sequenced TCR repertoires of sorted CD4+ and CD8+ blood T cells from severe aplastic anemia patients and healthy subjects. In the USA, patient enrollment took place under clinicaltrials.gov protocols 00001620, 01623167, 00001397, 00071045, 00081523 and 00961064. Ficoll-Paque density gradient centrifugation was used to isolate peripheral blood mononuclear cells. Before DNA was extracted, CD4+ and CD8+ T cells were sorted using either FACS or magnetic beads. TCR beta VDJ combination and CDR3 sequence profiling used genomic DNA as the template. TCR repertoire sequencing was run on an Illumina HiSeq 2000. The original methods were these. Repertoire assessment relied on Simpson's diversity index, CDR3 size and DJ length profiles, and TRBV/TRBJ rearrangement plots. Whichever DNA sequence was most abundant in the deep sequencing data was defined as the immunodominant clone. CDR3 amino acid sequences were checked for sharing between subjects and were compared against published repertoires and the VDJdb database. Using fastp at Q25 and MiXCR, TCRdb reprocessed the public reads and kept productive beta chains. Entries are consolidated by CDR3 protein sequence, retaining the most common genes and DNA. TCRdb, rather than the study authors, made the V and J calls. Recorded for this sample are roughly 160,000 distinct CDR3 sequences; 40% to 55% of them occurred a single time. The top ten hold approximately 3% of the sample.

The receptor chain draws on TRBV2 and TRBJ2-7, with TRBD1 as a weak D call on 6 bases. This clonotype was obtained from a human donor with aplastic anemia. The sample was sorted CD4+, CD8+, or CD8+CD57+ T cells (not recorded which) from PBMCs. The CDR3 loop reads CASSQQGFEQYF. The bases are TGTGCCAGCAGTCAACAGGGCTTCGAGCAGTACTTC.